Each of the 3 T cell receptor beta chains below was sequenced from the same sample in a study of CXCR3 chemokines and chemotherapy response in bladder cancer. TCRdb processed the PCR reads anew with MiXCR; each CDR3 protein has one entry. The sample lists a few thousand distinct CDR3 sequences; approximately 14% were seen once. This material was acquired from a patient whose treatment included neoadjuvant chemotherapy. All receptors derive from a human donor with bladder cancer that responded to neoadjuvant chemotherapy.

By sample share, this clonotype is large. The V call is TRBV6-1, the J call TRBJ2-1, with D unresolved. The CDR3 contains 15 residues. CDR1 is MNHNS and CDR2 is SASEGT in the germline V gene. The germline V and J ends were trimmed by 5 bases and 0 bases, with 11 bases remaining between them. CDR3 region: CASSRNPGSYNEQFF. The CDR3 DNA is TGTGCCAGCAGTAGGAACCCGGGCTCCTACAATGAGCAGTTCTTC.

This clonotype has only a few counts. The chain is built from TRBV20-1 and TRBJ2-7; D possibly corresponds to TRBD2 (6 bases). The CDR3 has 12 residues. Germline CDR1 and CDR2: DFQATT and SNEGSKA (reference sequence). V was shortened by 6 bases and J by 1 base, with 10 bases between the two germline ends. CDR3: CSALAGSYEQYF. CDR3 nucleotides: TGCAGTGCACTAGCAGGGTCCTACGAGCAGTACTTC.

The sample holds a few counts of this clonotype. This chain connects TRBV27 to TRBJ2-7; perhaps TRBD1 as D (5 bases). The ends were cut back, 8 bases at V and 3 bases at J, with 20 bases in the middle. This CDR3 spans 15 amino acids. Germline CDR1 and CDR2: MNHEY and SMNVEV (reference sequence). This CDR3 reads CASGHTGKGGYEQYF. The CDR3 coding sequence is TGTGCCAGCGGACACACAGGAAAAGGCGGCTACGAGCAGTACTTC.